Sequencing of this T cell receptor beta chain was carried out in a study of resident and recirculating memory T cells in vitiligo (dated by TCRdb to 2017 to 2018). As for the study more broadly: The study took epidermis from shave biopsies of two lesional and two nonlesional sites, plus PBMCs, from each of a few stable vitiligo patients for TCR beta sequencing. Samples were homogenized without cell sorting just before genomic DNA extraction with the Qiagen DNeasy Blood & Tissue Kit. The human TCR beta sequencing tested whether specific clones in lesional vitiligo skin differed from clones in nonlesional skin and blood.

The immunoSEQ hsTCRB kit was used to amplify TCR beta chains from the genomic DNA. TCR beta libraries were sequenced on an Illumina MiSeq instrument by the immunoSEQ service. The paper's processing steps were these. Analysis of the repertoire data was performed with the immunoSEQ Analyzer. TCRdb retrieved this table from immuneACCESS and kept in-frame rearrangements only. Not all clones are present; in checked studies, unresolved V genes account for under half, and no reason is known for the remainder. Clone size and V and J calls were adopted from that table, with D and trimming inferred from the DNA. Across this sample there are tens of thousands of clones, with about 92% seen only once. The top ten constitute about 5% of the sample. Between the V and J ends, shortened by 3 bases and 5 bases respectively, the junction contains 11 bases. The CDR3 measures 13 amino acids from cysteine to phenylalanine. The kept DNA is CDR3 alone, 39 bases in frame from the first base. The germline V gene gives CDR1 as SGDLS and CDR2 as YYNGEE.

Vitiligo was considered stable when no change in lesions had been observed over the previous 6 months. For classification as stable, the absence of confetti depigmentation, a clinical sign of active vitiligo, was additionally required. Patients who had been treated within the previous three months were excluded. Ficoll density gradient centrifugation was used to isolate PBMCs from heparinized blood, after which the PBMCs were flash-frozen. The study at large found these results: Because TCR sequences were not shared across biopsy sites or across patients, the findings suggest that different lesions are infiltrated by different T cell clones, a pattern described as private specificity. Overlap and correlation analysis found no significant repertoire overlap between any two biopsies, even biopsies from the same patient, apart from each lesion compared with itself. No single dominant TCR clone was found, and clonality differed from one vitiligo lesion to another. Future mechanistic studies are needed so that the relative contributions of the lesion-infiltrating T cell clones and of human Trm versus Tcm pools can be evaluated.

On this clone itself: The target of this receptor is not known. Base quality data are lacking; no much larger clone is found one base away.

The clonotype originates from a male donor with vitiligo. Sequenced material: blood. The receptor chain draws on TRBV9 and TRBJ1-2, with no D gene named confidently. The sequenced DNA: TGTGCCAGCAGCGCCACCAGGTCATATGGCTACACCTTC. Its protein product is CASSATRSYGYTF. Where the CDR3 stops, the reference TRBV9 and TRBJ1-2 genes take over; the full variable domain is DSGVTQTPKHLITATGQRVTLRCSPRSGDLSVYWYQQSLDQGLQFLIQYYNGEERAKGNILERFSAQQFPDLHSELNLSSLELGDSALYFCASSATRSYGYTFGSGTRLTVV.